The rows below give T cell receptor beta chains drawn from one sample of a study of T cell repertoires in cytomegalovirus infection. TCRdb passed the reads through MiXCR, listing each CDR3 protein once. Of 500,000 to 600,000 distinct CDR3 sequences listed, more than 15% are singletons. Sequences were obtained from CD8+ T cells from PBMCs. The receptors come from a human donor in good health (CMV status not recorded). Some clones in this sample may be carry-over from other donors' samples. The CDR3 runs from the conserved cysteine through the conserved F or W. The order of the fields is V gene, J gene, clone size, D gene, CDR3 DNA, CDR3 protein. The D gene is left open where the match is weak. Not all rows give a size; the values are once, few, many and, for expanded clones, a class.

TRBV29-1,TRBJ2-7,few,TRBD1,TGCAGCGTTATAGGACAGGGGACGTACGAGCAGTACTTC,CSVIGQGTYEQYF
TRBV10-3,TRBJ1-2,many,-,TGTGCCATCAATCTGGCGGGGGCGAAAGACTATGGCTACACCTTC,CAINLAGAKDYGYTF
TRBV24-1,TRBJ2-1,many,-,TGTGCCACCAGTGATTTAAATGAGCAGTTCTTC,CATSDLNEQFF
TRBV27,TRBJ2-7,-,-,TGTGCCAGCAGTTTGGGGCAGGCGGACGTCTACGAGCAGTACTTC,CASSLGQADVYEQYF
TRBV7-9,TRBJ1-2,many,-,TGTGCCAGCAGCCCAGCCCTGGACGGATATGGCTACACCTTC,CASSPALDGYGYTF
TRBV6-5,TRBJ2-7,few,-,TGTGCCAGCAGTTATTCTAGCGAACCCTACGAGCAGTACTTC,CASSYSSEPYEQYF
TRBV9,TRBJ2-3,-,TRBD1,TGTGCCAGCAGCCACCACATCACGACAGGGACCAACACAGATACGCAGTATTTT,CASSHHITTGTNTDTQYF
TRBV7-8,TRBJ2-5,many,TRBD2,TGTGCCAGCAGCTCGGGACTAGCGGGAGGGAAGGGAGAGACCCAGTACTTC,CASSSGLAGGKGETQYF
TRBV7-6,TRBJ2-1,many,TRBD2,TGTGCCAGCAGAAATTCCGGGACTAGCGTTTACGATGAGCAGTTCTTC,CASRNSGTSVYDEQFF
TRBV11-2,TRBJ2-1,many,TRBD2,TGTGCCAGCAGCTTGTATAGCGGGGGGGACAATGAGCAGTTCTTC,CASSLYSGGDNEQFF
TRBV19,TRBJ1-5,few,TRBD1,TGTGCCGGGGGACAGGGGAGTGTGCAGCATTTT,CAGGQGSVQHF
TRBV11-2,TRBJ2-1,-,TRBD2,TGTGCCAGCAGTTTGGTTCTAGCGGGAGCTGGCAATGAGCAGTTCTTC,CASSLVLAGAGNEQFF
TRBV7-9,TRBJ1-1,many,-,TGTGCCAGCAGCCCGGCACAGGGATCTAGCACTGAAGCTTTCTTT,CASSPAQGSSTEAFF
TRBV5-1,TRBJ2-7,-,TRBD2,TGCGCCAGCAGCTTTAGCGGGGGATACGAGCAGTACTTC,CASSFSGGYEQYF
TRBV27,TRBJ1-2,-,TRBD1,TGTGCCAGCAGTTTAGCCCGGACAGGGAACTATGGCTACACCTTC,CASSLARTGNYGYTF
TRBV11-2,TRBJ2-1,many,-,TGTGCCAGCAGCCCGCCTTTAGCGGAGCAGTTCTTC,CASSPPLAEQFF
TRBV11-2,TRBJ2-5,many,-,TGTGCCAGCAGCTTATATTTGGACACCGAAGAGACCCAGTACTTC,CASSLYLDTEETQYF
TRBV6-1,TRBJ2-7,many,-,TGTGCCAGCAGTGAGACCGTGTTTTGGACGGGGAAATACGAGCAGTACTTC,CASSETVFWTGKYEQYF
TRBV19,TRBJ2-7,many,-,TGTGCCAGTAGTATTCAGCCGAAGTTTACCCCCTACGAGCAGTACTTC,CASSIQPKFTPYEQYF
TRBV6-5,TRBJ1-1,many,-,TGTGCCAGCAGACTCGGACGAGGAAAGGCTGAAGCTTTCTTT,CASRLGRGKAEAFF
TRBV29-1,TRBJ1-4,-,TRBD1,TGCAGCGTCGGGGACAGGGCGGGTGAAAAACTGTTTTTT,CSVGDRAGEKLFF
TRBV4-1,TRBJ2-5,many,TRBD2,TGCGCCAGCAGCCAAGATTCGGCTAGCGGGGATGGGGAGACCCAGTACTTC,CASSQDSASGDGETQYF
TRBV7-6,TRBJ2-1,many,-,TGTGCCAGCAGCTTAGGTAGCGATGAGCAGTTCTTC,CASSLGSDEQFF
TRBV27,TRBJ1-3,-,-,TGTGCCAGCAGTCTACAGGCCTTCTCTGGAAACACCATATATTTT,CASSLQAFSGNTIYF
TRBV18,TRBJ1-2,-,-,TGTGCCAGCTCACCTAGGACCGCAGGATTCTATGGCTACACCTTC,CASSPRTAGFYGYTF
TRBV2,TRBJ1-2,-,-,TGTGCCAGCAGGGTATATGGCTACACCTTC,CASRVYGYTF
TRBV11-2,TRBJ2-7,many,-,TGTGCCAGCAGCGTCCCGGGGACACATCCCTACGAGCAGTACTTC,CASSVPGTHPYEQYF
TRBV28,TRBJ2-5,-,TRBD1,TGTGCCAGCAGTCCCCAGTTGGACAGGGGGCGTGGGGAGACCCAGTACTTC,CASSPQLDRGRGETQYF
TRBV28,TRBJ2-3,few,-,TGTGCCAGCAGCACCTGGTCTCAAGGTTTGGAAGATACGCAGTATTTT,CASSTWSQGLEDTQYF
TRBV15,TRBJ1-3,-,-,TGTGCCACCCGGGGTCCCACTGGAAACACCATATATTTT,CATRGPTGNTIYF
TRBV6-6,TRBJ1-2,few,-,TGTGCCAGCAGTGGCAGGGGCGGACATGGCTACACCTTC,CASSGRGGHGYTF
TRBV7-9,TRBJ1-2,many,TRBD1,TGTGCCAGCAGCCCGGACAGGGGCCGCGAGGGCTACACCTTC,CASSPDRGREGYTF
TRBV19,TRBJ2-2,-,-,TGTGCCAGTACCCAGGACAGTTCGATTGCCGGGGGGCTGTTTTTT,CASTQDSSIAGGLFF
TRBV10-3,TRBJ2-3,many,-,TGTGCCATCATGGCGGGGACAGTAAGCACAGATACGCAGTATTTT,CAIMAGTVSTDTQYF
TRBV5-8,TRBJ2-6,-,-,TGTGCCAGCAGCTCCGGACAGTCTCGGGCCAACGTCCTGACTTTC,CASSSGQSRANVLTF
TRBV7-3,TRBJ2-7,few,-,TGTGCCAGCAGCTTATTCCAGGGTTACGAGCAGTACTTC,CASSLFQGYEQYF
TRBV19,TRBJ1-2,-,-,TGTGCCAGTAGTATTGGAGGCAGGGTTGATGGCTACACCTTC,CASSIGGRVDGYTF
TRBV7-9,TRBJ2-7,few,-,TGTGCCAGCAGCGGTGGGGGGACAGCTACCTACGAGCAGTACTTC,CASSGGGTATYEQYF
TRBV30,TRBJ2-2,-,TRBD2,TGTGCCTGGAGTGGACTAGCGGGGCGGAACACCGGGGAGCTGTTTTTT,CAWSGLAGRNTGELFF
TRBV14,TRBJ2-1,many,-,TGTGCCAGCAGCCAAACCGACACCCATGTGAGGAATGAGCAGTTCTTC,CASSQTDTHVRNEQFF
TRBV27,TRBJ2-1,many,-,TGTGCCAGCAGTTTATTAGTAGGGGGTCCCTACAATGAGCAGTTCTTC,CASSLLVGGPYNEQFF
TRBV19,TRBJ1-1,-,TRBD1,TGTGCCAGTAGTATCGGGAGGGGGCCCCCTTACACTGAAGCTTTCTTT,CASSIGRGPPYTEAFF
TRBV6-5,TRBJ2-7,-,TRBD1,TGTGCCAGCACCTCTCGGACAGGGACCTACGAGCAGTACTTC,CASTSRTGTYEQYF
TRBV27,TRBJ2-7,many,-,TGTGCCAGCAGTAGGCGGGCAGGGAGGGAGCAGTACTTC,CASSRRAGREQYF
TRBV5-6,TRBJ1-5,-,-,TGTGCCAGCAGCTTGGGTCCAGCCGGTCAGCCCCAGCATTTT,CASSLGPAGQPQHF
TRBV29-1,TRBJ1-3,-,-,TGCAGCGTCCCCGGTGTTGGAAACACCATATATTTT,CSVPGVGNTIYF